Included here is one T cell receptor (beta chain) sequence, with context. Its antigen is not known. This sequence may be a read error, since a much larger clone differs from it by one base. PCR was performed a second time for about 6 to 12 cycles using a sample-barcoded 5' primer and a J-beta primer mix. Via MiXCR, TCRdb re-called the 5' RACE reads, giving one row per CDR3 protein. This table has 1.5 million to 2 million distinct CDR3 sequences, about 28% appearing once. This record comes from a study of blood T cells in healthy people across ages. The donors, aged roughly 6 to 95, were healthy Caucasians from Russia. Extractions gave at least 5 micrograms of total RNA per sample. Study-level points and caveats: The recorded TCR beta diversity per million T cells decreased in a roughly linear manner with age. Higher diversity and more naive CD4+ cells were features of long-lived donors, compared to aged donors.

The specimen sequenced was blood. This clonotype originated in a young woman in good health.

DNA for the CDR3: TGTGCCAGCCGTAGGATTCTAGCGAGGCTGGGTGAGCAGTACTTC. It translates to CASRRILARLGEQYF. This rearrangement joins TRBV12-3 or TRBV12-4 to TRBJ2-5; possibly TRBD2 for D (6 bases). There are 15 residues in the CDR3. V was clipped by 8 bases and J by 11 bases, with 27 bases between them.